This TCR beta chain was captured in a study of T cells after yellow fever vaccination. Study-wide results and caveats: Clonotypes appearing in both CD4 and CD8 compartments existed, and their share was small. Detected again after the booster were most primary-vaccination clones, at about 96% CD4 and about 89% CD8. Weaker overall, the secondary response nonetheless peaked faster (day 5 versus 15).

Via MiXCR, TCRdb re-called the 5' RACE reads, giving one row per CDR3 protein. The table has about 300,000 distinct CDR3 sequences, approximately 8% seen once. Notes on this clonotype: Its antigen is not known.

CDR3 size: 18 residues. This specimen was CD4+ T cells sorted from PBMCs, taken 5 days after the yellow fever booster vaccination. The receptor was derived from a man aged 18 to 30 who received the YFV17D yellow fever vaccine. The rearrangement links TRBV21-1 to TRBJ2-1; TRBD1 is the table's D call and was not checked against the DNA. TRBV21-1 is a known pseudogene. CDR3 nucleotide sequence: TGTGCCAGCAGCAAAGGCCGTCACGGGCGGGGGCCTTACAATGAGCAGTTCTTC. Translation: CASSKGRHGRGPYNEQFF.